These 20 T cell receptor beta chains originate from one sample sequenced in a study of T cells in Graves' hyperthyroidism and ophthalmopathy. Researchers took RNA transcripts and amplified the TCR beta CDR3 regions from them. HTBI primers were used for first-round RT-PCR of the TCR CDR3. Via MiXCR, TCRdb re-called the multiplex PCR reads, giving one row per CDR3 protein. The repertoire has 650,000 to 850,000 distinct CDR3 sequences, roughly a sixth of them found once; the top ten carry over 15%. Sequencing input: blood. The receptors here all came from a woman aged 45-60 years with Graves' hyperthyroidism that later progressed to Graves' ophthalmopathy.

The V call is TRBV6-1, the J call TRBJ2-2; D assignment may be TRBD1 or TRBD2 (5 bases each). This CDR3 has 17 residues. The germline V gene encodes CDR1 MNHNS and CDR2 SASEGT. With 3 bases removed from V and 2 bases from J, the gap between germline ends came to 16 bases. The CDR3 DNA sequence: TGTGCCAGCAGTGATAGGTTCGGGGCTAGAAACACCGGGGAGCTGTTTTTT. The encoded protein is CASSDRFGARNTGELFF.

This chain connects TRBV18 to TRBJ1-3; D is uncertain. Germline CDR1 reads KGHSH; CDR2 reads LQKENI. The CDR3 has 16 amino acids. Trimming removed 1 base from V and 0 bases from J, with 10 bases in between. CDR3 protein: CASSPQAAFSGNTIYF. CDR3 bases: TGTGCCAGCTCACCACAGGCGGCCTTCTCTGGAAACACCATATATTTT.

Comments on this clonotype: A much larger clone sits a single nucleotide away, making a read error possible. The chain has TRBV20-1 and TRBJ1-1, with D tentatively TRBD1 (5 bases). The CDR3 extends over 15 amino acids. V dropped 6 bases and J dropped 1 base, with 18 bases sitting between them. Germline lookup yields CDR1 DFQATT and CDR2 SNEGSKA (reference sequence). The CDR3 loop reads CSARVRGSGNTEAFF. For the CDR3, the DNA is TGCAGTGCCCGAGTCCGGGGCAGCGGGAACACTGAAGCTTTCTTT.

This clonotype was detected only a few times. For the CDR3, the DNA is TGCGCCAGCAGCCAAGTGCGGGGGGACTACGAGCAGTACTTC. Protein product: CASSQVRGDYEQYF. This sequence joins TRBV4-1 and TRBJ2-7; TRBD2 matches at 8 bases. Unmatched junction bases numbered 2, after V lost 1 base and J lost 3 bases. Germline V lookup: CDR1 MGHRA, CDR2 YSYEKL. The CDR3 loop spans 14 amino acids.

This clonotype appeared a few times. This clone may be a read error of a much larger clone one base away. V is TRBV2 and J is TRBJ1-6; TRBD1 agrees at 8 bases. CDR3 length equals 15 residues. Per the germline V gene, CDR1 is SNHLY and CDR2 is FYNNEI. Here the CDR3 reads CASNPRQGTNSALHF. CDR3 coding DNA: TGTGCCAGCAACCCAAGACAGGGGACAAATTCAGCCCTCCACTTT.

This clonotype has at least ten counts. The V call is TRBV7-9, the J call TRBJ2-7, with TRBD1 matching over 10 bases. Germline CDR1 is SEHNR and CDR2 is FQNEAQ (reference sequence). The V segment lost 5 bases and the J segment 5 bases; nucleotides outside the gene matches: 9. This CDR3 is 15 amino acids long. The CDR3 region has the DNA TGTGCCAGCAGCAACCGGGACAGGGGCAGCCACGAGCAGTACTTC. Its translation is CASSNRDRGSHEQYF.

The chain combines TRBV6-1 with TRBJ1-4; TRBD1 matches 9 bases. The V and J ends lost 6 bases and 6 bases, in that order; junction bases with no gene match: 8. CDR1 and CDR2 from the germline V gene are MNHNS and SASEGT. The CDR3 consists of 15 residues. CDR3 in amino acids: CASSQTGGADEKLFF. The CDR3, as DNA: TGTGCCAGCAGCCAAACAGGGGGCGCGGATGAAAAACTGTTTTTT.

The CDR3 region is CSARGGTEGGLQHF. The CDR3 DNA is TGCAGTGCTAGAGGCGGGACAGAGGGAGGGCTCCAGCATTTT. The chain employs TRBV20-1 and TRBJ1-5; 7 nucleotides line up with TRBD1. CDR3 length: 14 amino acids. Germline V gene sequence: CDR1 DFQATT, CDR2 SNEGSKA (reference sequence). Trimming took 1 base from V and 12 from J; bases not matched to a gene: 12.

The chain couples TRBV5-5 to TRBJ2-1, with TRBD2 matching over 8 bases. V gave up 3 bases and J gave up 10 bases; unmatched junction bases: 9. Germline-derived CDR1 and CDR2 are SGHKS and YYEKEE (reference sequence). CDR3 length: 14 residues. This CDR3 reads CASSYQRTSTEQFF. The CDR3 nucleotides are TGTGCCAGCAGCTATCAACGGACTAGCACAGAGCAGTTCTTC.

The genes are TRBV6-2 or TRBV6-3 and TRBJ2-1; weak D call: TRBD1 (6 bases). The germline V and J ends were trimmed by 8 bases and 6 bases, with 14 bases remaining between them. This CDR3 has 13 residues. The V gene's germline CDR1 is MNHEY and CDR2 SVGEGT. As DNA, the CDR3 is TGTGCCAGCTCACAGGGAGTATTCAATGAGCAGTTCTTC. Amino acid sequence: CASSQGVFNEQFF.

The V and J genes are TRBV9 and TRBJ1-2; a possible D gene is TRBD1 (5 bases). Trimming took 4 bases from V and 3 from J, leaving 13 bases between them. Germline V lookup: CDR1 SGDLS, CDR2 YYNGEE. The CDR3 is 14 amino acids. This CDR3 is CASSSRGNDYGYTF. The CDR3 DNA reads TGTGCCAGCAGCTCCCGGGGGAATGACTATGGCTACACCTTC.

The sample holds many counts of this clonotype. The chain recombines TRBV28 with TRBJ2-5; the match to TRBD1 covers 7 bases. CDR3 length: 19 residues. V was clipped by 3 bases and J by 7 bases; unmatched bases: 23. CDR1 and CDR2 from the germline V gene are MDHEN and SYDVKM. CDR3 DNA: TGTGCCAGCAGTTTCCTCGACAGGGTCCCCTTTTTCCCCTTAGGGACCCAGTACTTC. Its translation: CASSFLDRVPFFPLGTQYF.

This clonotype turned up a few times. V is TRBV12-5 and J is TRBJ1-1, with a weak D call TRBD1 (5 bases). Trimming left V 5 bases short and J 10 bases short, with 11 bases between. The length of the CDR3 is 11 residues. Germline lookup yields CDR1 LGHNT and CDR2 FRNRAP. The CDR3 DNA follows: TGTGCTAGTGGTCCCGGGGGGGGAGCTTTCTTT. As protein: CASGPGGGAFF. The full variable domain, rest sourced from reference TRBV12-5 and TRBJ1-1, is DARVTQTPRHKVTEMGQEVTMRCQPILGHNTVFWYRQTMMQGLELLAYFRNRAPLDDSGMPKDRFSAEMPDATLATLKIQPSEPRDSAVYFCASGPGGGAFFGQGTRLTVV.

This clonotype occurred many times. This chain uses TRBV11-2 with TRBJ1-5, with no clear D. This CDR3 is 14 amino acids long. V dropped 4 bases and J dropped 0 bases, with 7 bases sitting between them. Germline assignment: CDR1 SGHAT and CDR2 FQNNGV. This chain's CDR3 is CASSYTNSNQPQHF. Here the CDR3 DNA reads TGTGCCAGCAGCTACACCAATAGCAATCAGCCCCAGCATTTT.

This clonotype was observed a handful of times. The rearrangement uses TRBV7-6 and TRBJ2-7; either TRBD1 or TRBD2 may fit D (5 bases each). This CDR3 spans 13 amino acids. Trimming left V 1 base short and J 6 bases short, with 10 bases between. Germline V gene data show CDR1 as SGHVS and CDR2 as FNYEAQ. The CDR3 DNA reads as TGTGCCAGCAGCTTAGACGGGGCGCGCGAGCAGTACTTC. Translating gives CASSLDGAREQYF.

The chain is built from TRBV20-1 and TRBJ2-1; D is unclear. With 4 bases removed from V and 8 bases from J, the gap between germline ends came to 15 bases. The CDR3 contains 13 residues. CDR1 DFQATT and CDR2 SNEGSKA come from the germline V gene (reference sequence). The CDR3: CSAKKEYNDEQFF. The CDR3 region has the DNA TGCAGTGCTAAAAAGGAATATAACGATGAGCAGTTCTTC.

This clonotype was detected a few times. The V and J genes are TRBV10-3 and TRBJ1-1, with a tentative D call TRBD1 (6 bases). Trimming removed 2 bases at V and 7 bases at J, with 11 bases between. The CDR3 length is 13 residues. Per germline, CDR1 ENHRY and CDR2 SYGVKD. This CDR3 is CAISERTASEAFF. The CDR3 region has the DNA TGTGCCATCAGTGAGAGGACAGCAAGTGAAGCTTTCTTT.

The chain carries TRBV15 and TRBJ1-2, with a weak D call TRBD1 (5 bases). The CDR3 has 14 residues. Trimming removed 0 bases from V and 8 bases from J, with 13 bases in between. The germline V gene has CDR1 LNHNV and CDR2 YYDKDF (reference sequence). This CDR3 reads CATSRDLRGGGYTF. As DNA, the CDR3 is TGTGCCACCAGCAGAGATCTGAGGGGAGGGGGCTACACCTTC.

This clonotype was seen a handful of times. The rearrangement links TRBV20-1 to TRBJ1-4, with D possibly being TRBD1 (5 bases). This CDR3 is built from 15 residues. Germline V gene lookup returns CDR1 DFQATT and CDR2 SNEGSKA (reference sequence). The V gene lost 4 bases and the J gene lost 4 bases, with 16 bases spanning the gap. CDR3 loop: CSATPGPGDNEKLFF. In DNA, the CDR3 is TGCAGTGCTACTCCAGGGCCGGGAGATAATGAAAAACTGTTTTTT.

This clonotype appeared a few times. This chain uses TRBV20-1 with TRBJ2-7, with D perhaps matching TRBD1 (6 bases). The germline gives CDR1 DFQATT, CDR2 SNEGSKA (reference sequence). V was shortened by 0 bases and J by 0 bases, with 15 bases between the two germline ends. CDR3 length: 16 amino acids. The CDR3 spells CSARDLRGGISYEQYF. The CDR3 DNA sequence: TGCAGTGCTAGAGATCTTCGAGGGGGAATCTCCTACGAGCAGTACTTC.